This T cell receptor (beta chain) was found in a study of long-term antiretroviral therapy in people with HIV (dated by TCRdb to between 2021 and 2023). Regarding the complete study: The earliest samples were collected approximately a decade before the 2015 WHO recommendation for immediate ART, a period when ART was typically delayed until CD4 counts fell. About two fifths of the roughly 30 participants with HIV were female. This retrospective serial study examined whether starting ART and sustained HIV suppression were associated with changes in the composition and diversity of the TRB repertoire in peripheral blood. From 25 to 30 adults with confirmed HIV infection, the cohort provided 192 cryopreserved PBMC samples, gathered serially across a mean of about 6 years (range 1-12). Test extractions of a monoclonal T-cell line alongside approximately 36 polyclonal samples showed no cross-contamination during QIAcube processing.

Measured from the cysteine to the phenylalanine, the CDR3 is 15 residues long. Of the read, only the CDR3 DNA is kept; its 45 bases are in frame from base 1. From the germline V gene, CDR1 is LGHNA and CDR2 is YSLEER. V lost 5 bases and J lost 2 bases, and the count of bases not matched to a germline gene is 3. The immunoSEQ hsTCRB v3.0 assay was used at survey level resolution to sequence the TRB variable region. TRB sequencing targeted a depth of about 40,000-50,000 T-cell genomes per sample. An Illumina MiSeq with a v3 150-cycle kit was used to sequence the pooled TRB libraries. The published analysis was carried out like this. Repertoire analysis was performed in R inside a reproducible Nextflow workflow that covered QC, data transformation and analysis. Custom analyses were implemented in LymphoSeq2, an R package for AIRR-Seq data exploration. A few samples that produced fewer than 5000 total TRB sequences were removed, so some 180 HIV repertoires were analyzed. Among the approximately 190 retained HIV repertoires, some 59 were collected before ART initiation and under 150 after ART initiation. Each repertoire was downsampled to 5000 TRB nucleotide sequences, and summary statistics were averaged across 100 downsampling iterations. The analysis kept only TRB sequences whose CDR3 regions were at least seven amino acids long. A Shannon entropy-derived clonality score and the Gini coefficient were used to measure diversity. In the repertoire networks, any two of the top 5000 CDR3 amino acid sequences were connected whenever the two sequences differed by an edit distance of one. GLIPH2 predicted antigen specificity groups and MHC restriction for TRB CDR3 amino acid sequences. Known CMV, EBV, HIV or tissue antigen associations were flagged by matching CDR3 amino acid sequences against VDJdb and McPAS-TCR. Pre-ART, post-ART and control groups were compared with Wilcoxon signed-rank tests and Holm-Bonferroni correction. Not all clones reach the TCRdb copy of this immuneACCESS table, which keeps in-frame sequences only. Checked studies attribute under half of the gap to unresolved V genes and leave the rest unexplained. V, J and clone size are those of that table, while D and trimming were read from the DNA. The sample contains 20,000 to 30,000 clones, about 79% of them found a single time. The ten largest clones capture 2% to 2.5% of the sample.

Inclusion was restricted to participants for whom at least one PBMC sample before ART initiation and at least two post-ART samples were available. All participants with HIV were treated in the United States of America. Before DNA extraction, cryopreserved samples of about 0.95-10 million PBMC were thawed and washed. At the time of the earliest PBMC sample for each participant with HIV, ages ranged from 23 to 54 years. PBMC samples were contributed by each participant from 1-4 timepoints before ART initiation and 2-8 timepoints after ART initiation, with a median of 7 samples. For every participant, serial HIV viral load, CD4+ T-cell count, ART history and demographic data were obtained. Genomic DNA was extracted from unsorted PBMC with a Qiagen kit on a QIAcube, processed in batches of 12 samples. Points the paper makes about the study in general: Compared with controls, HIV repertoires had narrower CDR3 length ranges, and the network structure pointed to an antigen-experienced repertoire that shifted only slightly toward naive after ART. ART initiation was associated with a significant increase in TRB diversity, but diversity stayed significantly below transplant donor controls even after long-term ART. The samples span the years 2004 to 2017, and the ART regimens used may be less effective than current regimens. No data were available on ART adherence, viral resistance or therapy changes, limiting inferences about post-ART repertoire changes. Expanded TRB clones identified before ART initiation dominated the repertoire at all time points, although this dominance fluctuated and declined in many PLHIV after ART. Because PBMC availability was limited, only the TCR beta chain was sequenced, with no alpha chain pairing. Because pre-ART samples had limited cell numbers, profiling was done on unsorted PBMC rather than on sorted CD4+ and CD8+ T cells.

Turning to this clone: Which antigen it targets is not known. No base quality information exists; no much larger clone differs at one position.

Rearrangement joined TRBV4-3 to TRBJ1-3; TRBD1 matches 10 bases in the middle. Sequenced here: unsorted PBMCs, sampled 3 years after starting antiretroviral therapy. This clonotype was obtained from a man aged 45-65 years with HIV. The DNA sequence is TGCGCCAGCAGCAGGACAGGGGGAACTGGAAACACCATATATTTT. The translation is CASSRTGGTGNTIYF.